The clone carrying this T cell receptor (beta chain) was detected a few times. The data are from a study of identical twins. Carrying unique molecular identifiers, the cDNA also gained a universal primer site through template switching. TCRdb reprocessed the 5' RACE reads via MiXCR and lists one record per CDR3 protein. The data contain roughly 480,000 distinct CDR3 sequences, 20% to 25% of them singletons. This CDR3 spans 15 amino acids. In germline, CDR1 is SQVTM, CDR2 ANQGSEA. V lost 6 bases and J 0 bases, leaving 17 bases between the germline ends. These records were also assigned to another study, of T cells expressing NK-cell markers. That work contributes: Topping the CD3+CD56-NKG2C+ fraction as well were these clonotypes, in a few donors.

The chain links TRBV29-1 to TRBJ1-2; D gene ambiguous. The specimen sequenced was CD4+ T cells sorted from blood. The source is a young woman in good health. As DNA, the CDR3 is TGCAGCGTCAGAGGCGCCGGGTCCTCTAACTATGGCTACACCTTC. This encodes CSVRGAGSSNYGYTF.